This passage covers 30 T cell receptor beta chains from one sample sequenced in a study of vaccination and CD4 T cells after COVID-19. Treatment here: roughly 10-day PBMC culture with coronavirus spike peptide pools or control peptides (ViraFEST assay). With the Oncomine TCR Beta short-read assay, DNA from cultured CD4+ T cells was sequenced. TCRdb used MiXCR to reprocess the PCR reads, holding one entry per CDR3 protein. The repertoire includes about 20,000 distinct CDR3 sequences, roughly 70% of them detected once, and approximately 3.7% sits in the top ten. These receptors have no identified antigens. The sequencing sample was made of CD4+ T cells from blood, cultured in vitro. The receptors shown here come from a human donor who had recovered from COVID-19.

Only a few counts were recorded for this clonotype. This chain connects TRBV27 to TRBJ2-5; TRBD1 might be the D (5 bases). Trimming took off 4 bases at V and 2 bases at J, with 8 bases between the two ends. CDR1 MNHEY and CDR2 SMNVEV come from the germline V gene (reference sequence). CDR3 length: 13 residues. The CDR3 loop is CASSYDRQETQYF. The CDR3 DNA follows: TGTGCCAGCAGTTACGACAGACAAGAGACCCAGTACTTC.

The chain carries TRBV11-2 and TRBJ2-7, with D perhaps assigned TRBD1 or TRBD2 (5 bases each). This CDR3 contains 17 residues. V shed 2 bases and J shed 4 bases, with 21 bases lying between them. CDR1 is SGHAT and CDR2 is FQNNGV in the germline V gene. In DNA, the CDR3 is TGTGCCAGCAGCTTACTGGGGACCCCCTCGGAGAGGTACGAGCAGTACTTC. This encodes CASSLLGTPSERYEQYF.

The chain carries TRBV20-1 and TRBJ1-5; D might be TRBD1 (6 bases). Germline CDR1 is DFQATT and CDR2 is SNEGSKA (reference sequence). The CDR3 length is 15 residues. V shed 6 bases and J shed 9 bases, with 24 bases lying between them. The CDR3 is CSASPPRGQTGPQHF. CDR3 DNA sequence: TGCAGTGCAAGTCCCCCCAGGGGTCAGACTGGGCCCCAGCATTTT.

J is TRBJ2-3 and V is TRBV7-2; D remains ambiguous. V was cut by 5 bases and J by 4 bases, with 16 bases left in between. Looked up from germline, CDR1 is SGHTA and CDR2 is FQGNSA. CDR3 length: 15 residues. CDR3 in amino acids: CASSLRAHIADTQYF. Here the CDR3 DNA reads TGTGCCAGCAGCCTACGCGCCCACATAGCAGATACGCAGTATTTT.

This sequence joins TRBV4-1 and TRBJ1-1; D is perhaps TRBD1 (5 bases). Deletions cut 0 bases from V and 3 bases from J, with 14 bases between. The germline V gene encodes CDR1 MGHRA and CDR2 YSYEKL. The CDR3 runs to 16 residues. This CDR3 is CASSQDAAGRHTEAFF. The CDR3 coding sequence is TGCGCCAGCAGCCAAGATGCGGCAGGGAGGCACACTGAAGCTTTCTTT.

This clonotype appeared a few times. The V and J genes are TRBV19 and TRBJ1-2, with D possibly being TRBD1 (6 bases). The V end lost 4 bases, the J end lost 7 bases, and 10 bases lay between the germline ends. This CDR3 is 12 amino acids long. Per germline, CDR1 LNHDA and CDR2 SQIVND (reference sequence). The CDR3 loop reads CASSTGVAGYTF. The CDR3 bases are TGTGCCAGTAGTACAGGGGTTGCTGGCTACACCTTC.

The CDR3 nucleotides are TGTGCCAGCAGCCTCGGGGCTGGCAGCTACTCTGGAAACACCATATATTTT. Translation gives CASSLGAGSYSGNTIYF. The V and J genes are TRBV7-2 and TRBJ1-3; possible D gene TRBD1, 5 bases. V was trimmed by 5 bases and J by 0 bases, leaving 17 bases between them. Germline CDR1 is SGHTA and CDR2 is FQGNSA. CDR3 length: 17 amino acids.

The chain links TRBV6-1 to TRBJ2-2, with 9 bases lining up with TRBD1. This CDR3 has 14 amino acids. Losses at the gene ends were 6 bases for V and 4 bases for J; bases not matched to a gene: 3. CDR1 MNHNS and CDR2 SASEGT come from the germline V gene. CDR3 nucleotide sequence: TGTGCCAGCAGACCGACAGGGGGCACCGGGGAGCTGTTTTTT. Its translation is CASRPTGGTGELFF.

The chain uses TRBV20-1 and TRBJ2-3; no clear D gene. CDR1 is DFQATT and CDR2 is SNEGSKA in the germline V gene (reference sequence). V was clipped by 5 bases and J by 4 bases, with 19 bases between them. The CDR3 contains 15 residues. The CDR3 loop is CSALTSSGVPDTQYF. The CDR3 DNA is TGCAGTGCTCTTACCTCGAGTGGCGTTCCAGATACGCAGTATTTT.

This sequence joins TRBV3-1 and TRBJ1-5, with 11 bases matching TRBD1. The germline CDR1 and CDR2 sequences are LGHDT and YNNKEL (reference sequence). Trimming cost V 5 bases and J 6 bases; bases outside gene matches: 6. The CDR3 is 15 amino acids. CDR3 coding DNA: TGTGCCAGCAGCACGGGACAGGGGGACGGTCAGCCCCAGCATTTT. It specifies CASSTGQGDGQPQHF.

The chain is built from TRBV6-1 and TRBJ1-6, with a weak D call TRBD1 (6 bases). Germline values: CDR1 MNHNS, CDR2 SASEGT. Trimming cost V 4 bases and J 13 bases, with 17 bases left between them. The CDR3 consists of 14 residues. DNA for the CDR3: TGTGCCAGCAGTGCTGGGACAACCCTTAGTCCCCTCCACTTT. This sequence encodes CASSAGTTLSPLHF.

This chain joins TRBV6-1 and TRBJ1-5; TRBD1 aligns across 11 bases. Germline V CDR1 and CDR2: MNHNS, SASEGT. V was clipped by 6 bases and J by 7 bases; unmatched bases: 8. This CDR3 is built from 15 residues. Here the CDR3 DNA reads TGTGCCAGCAGCCCCGGACAGGGGGCACACCAGCCCCAGCATTTT. As protein: CASSPGQGAHQPQHF.

This clonotype was seen a few times. The CDR3 here is CASSDRYSNQPQHF. CDR3 nucleotides: TGTGCCAGCAGCGACAGATATAGCAATCAGCCCCAGCATTTT. This sequence joins TRBV6-1 and TRBJ1-5; the D gene is possibly TRBD1 (5 bases). Trimming stripped 6 bases from V and 0 bases from J, with 9 bases between. The CDR3 totals 14 residues. The germline gives CDR1 MNHNS, CDR2 SASEGT.

The chain combines TRBV20-1 with TRBJ1-2; TRBD1 is a possible D gene (6 bases). The CDR3 has 13 residues. Looked up from germline, CDR1 is DFQATT and CDR2 is SNEGSKA (reference sequence). The ends were cut back, 6 bases at V and 7 bases at J, with 18 bases in the middle. The CDR3 loop reads CSAVREDSAGYTF. CDR3 sequence (DNA): TGCAGTGCCGTCCGCGAGGACAGCGCTGGCTACACCTTC.

V gene TRBV6-2 or TRBV6-3 combines with J gene TRBJ2-1; D is unclear. CDR1 is MNHEY and CDR2 is SVGEGT in the germline V gene. This CDR3 contains 14 residues. V lost 6 bases and J 6 bases, leaving 15 bases between the germline ends. The CDR3 spells CASSLPPDRNEQFF. The CDR3 DNA is TGTGCCAGCAGCCTACCCCCCGACCGCAATGAGCAGTTCTTC.

The table lists this clonotype with a count of one. V and J are TRBV6-1 and TRBJ1-2; D may be TRBD1 (5 bases). CDR3 size: 13 residues. V lost 5 bases, J lost 7 bases, and 14 bases lay in between. Germline V CDR1 and CDR2: MNHNS, SASEGT. CDR3 amino acids: CASSPLGGLGYTF. The CDR3 DNA sequence: TGTGCCAGCAGTCCCCTGGGGGGTCTTGGCTACACCTTC.

The chain joins TRBV19 to TRBJ1-5, with no clear D. Germline CDR1 and CDR2: LNHDA and SQIVND (reference sequence). The CDR3 loop spans 15 amino acids. The V gene lost 8 bases and the J gene lost 5 bases, with 19 bases spanning the gap. CDR3 region: CASSGPLGSHQPQHF. The CDR3 coding sequence is TGTGCCAGTTCCGGACCTCTAGGTTCCCATCAGCCCCAGCATTTT. The full variable domain, in which reference TRBV19 and TRBJ1-5 provide the parts outside the CDR3, is DGGITQSPKYLFRKEGQNVTLSCEQNLNHDAMYWYRQDPGQGLRLIYYSQIVNDFQKGDIAEGYSVSREKKESFPLTVTSAQKNPTAFYLCASSGPLGSHQPQHFGDGTRLSIL.

The chain uses TRBV7-9 and TRBJ2-4; no reliable D call. Looked up from germline, CDR1 is SEHNR and CDR2 is FQNEAQ (reference sequence). V was shortened by 4 bases and J by 0 bases, with 10 bases between the two germline ends. The CDR3 is 15 amino acids. The DNA for the CDR3 is TGTGCCAGCAGCTCTCGGACCGTAGCCAAAAACATTCAGTACTTC. It codes for CASSSRTVAKNIQYF.

The genes are TRBV2 and TRBJ1-5; D unresolved. Germline V gene sequence: CDR1 SNHLY, CDR2 FYNNEI. This CDR3 has 14 residues. V shed 6 bases and J shed 0 bases, with 9 bases lying between them. CDR3: CASSREYSNQPQHF. The CDR3 bases are TGTGCCAGCAGCCGGGAATATAGCAATCAGCCCCAGCATTTT. Full variable domain (missing parts from reference TRBV2 and TRBJ1-5): EPEVTQTPSHQVTQMGQEVILRCVPISNHLYFYWYRQILGQKVEFLVSFYNNEISEKSEIFDDQFSVERPDGSNFTLKIRSTKLEDSAMYFCASSREYSNQPQHFGDGTRLSIL.

The chain joins TRBV7-9 to TRBJ2-5; TRBD2 is a possible D gene (6 bases). Germline CDR1 SEHNR, CDR2 FQNEAQ (reference sequence). The CDR3 length is 13 residues. The germline V and J ends were trimmed by 2 bases and 4 bases, with 8 bases remaining between them. This CDR3 is CASSLNGRETQYF. CDR3 sequence (DNA): TGTGCCAGCAGCTTAAACGGGAGAGAGACCCAGTACTTC. Drawing the rest from reference TRBV7-9 and TRBJ2-5, the complete variable domain is DTGVSQNPRHKITKRGQNVTFRCDPISEHNRLYWYRQTLGQGPEFLTYFQNEAQLEKSRLLSDRFSAERPKGSFSTLEIQRTEQGDSAMYLCASSLNGRETQYFGPGTRLLVL.

This chain links TRBV6-1 with TRBJ1-2; 7 bases agree with TRBD1. Germline CDR1 and CDR2: MNHNS and SASEGT. V trimming: 0 bases; J trimming: 2 bases; junction bases outside the gene matches: 3. CDR3 length: 15 residues. CDR3 residues: CASSEALTGNYGYTF. The CDR3 DNA reads TGTGCCAGCAGTGAAGCCCTGACAGGGAACTATGGCTACACCTTC.

The chain joins TRBV6-9 to TRBJ1-2, with D possibly TRBD1 on 5 matching bases. CDR3 size: 12 residues. The germline gives CDR1 MNHGY, CDR2 SVAAGI. The V end was cut by 9 bases, the J end by 7 bases, with 15 bases between. For the CDR3, the DNA is TGTGCCAGGGGGCAGGGAACGGGTGGCTACACCTTC. Protein product: CARGQGTGGYTF.

This clonotype was counted only a few times. The genes are TRBV20-1 and TRBJ1-3, with TRBD1 as a possible D gene (6 bases). The CDR3 consists of 15 residues. Germline-derived CDR1 and CDR2 are DFQATT and SNEGSKA (reference sequence). The ends were cut back, 5 bases at V and 3 bases at J, with 17 bases in the middle. The CDR3 reads CSALGHFTFGNTIYF. The CDR3 DNA is TGCAGTGCTCTGGGACACTTTACTTTTGGAAACACCATATATTTT.

The CDR3: CASRRVNTEAFF. CDR3 in DNA: TGTGCCAGCCGCCGGGTGAACACTGAAGCTTTCTTT. The J gene is TRBJ1-1, the V gene TRBV12-3 or TRBV12-4; D unresolved. The CDR3 runs 12 residues. With 8 bases removed from V and 0 bases from J, the gap between germline ends came to 7 bases.

This clonotype was seen a handful of times. The chain joins TRBV15 to TRBJ1-2; unclear D gene. With 3 bases removed from V and 4 bases from J, the gap between germline ends came to 12 bases. Germline values: CDR1 LNHNV, CDR2 YYDKDF (reference sequence). The CDR3 is 14 amino acids. CDR3 coding DNA: TGTGCCACCAGCAGGAAGGACCCTCGCTATGGCTACACCTTC. Its protein is CATSRKDPRYGYTF.

The chain uses TRBV24-1 and TRBJ1-5; the D gene is possibly TRBD1 (6 bases). The CDR3 sequence is 14 residues long. In germline, CDR1 is KGHDR, CDR2 SFDVKD. Trimming took 5 bases from V and 3 from J, leaving 10 bases between them. CDR3 region: CATSAGEVNQPQHF. The CDR3 coding sequence is TGTGCCACCAGTGCAGGGGAAGTCAATCAGCCCCAGCATTTT.

This rearrangement joins TRBV6-1 to TRBJ2-7; 8 bases are a match to TRBD2. V shed 3 bases and J 2 bases; nucleotides not matched to a gene: 3. The V gene's germline CDR1 is MNHNS and CDR2 SASEGT. This CDR3 has 14 amino acids. DNA of the CDR3: TGTGCCAGCAGTGAGGGACTAGGAGCCTACGAGCAGTACTTC. Translating it yields CASSEGLGAYEQYF.

The genes are TRBV5-5 and TRBJ1-1; D not certain. The germline V gene encodes CDR1 SGHKS and CDR2 YYEKEE (reference sequence). The length of the CDR3 is 15 residues. The V gene lost 4 bases and the J gene lost 2 bases, with 15 bases spanning the gap. The CDR3 loop reads CASSLYGGGNTEAFF. CDR3 nucleotides: TGTGCCAGCAGCCTGTACGGCGGAGGAAACACTGAAGCTTTCTTT.

V is TRBV11-3 and J is TRBJ2-5; D is perhaps TRBD1 (6 bases). V lost 2 bases and J 5 bases, leaving 18 bases between the germline ends. The CDR3 runs to 16 residues. Germline lookup yields CDR1 SGHNT and CDR2 YENEEA. The CDR3 spells CASSLRFAGATETQYF. CDR3 nucleotide sequence: TGTGCCAGCAGCTTACGTTTTGCAGGGGCGACGGAGACCCAGTACTTC.

The chain employs TRBV7-8 and TRBJ2-7, with D unresolved. Germline V CDR1 and CDR2: SGHVS, FQNEAQ. Trimming took 1 base from V and 5 from J, leaving 21 bases between them. The length of the CDR3 is 17 residues. Here the CDR3 reads CASSLVLGTASPDEQYF. The DNA for the CDR3 is TGTGCCAGCAGCTTAGTCCTCGGTACGGCCTCGCCCGACGAGCAGTACTTC.